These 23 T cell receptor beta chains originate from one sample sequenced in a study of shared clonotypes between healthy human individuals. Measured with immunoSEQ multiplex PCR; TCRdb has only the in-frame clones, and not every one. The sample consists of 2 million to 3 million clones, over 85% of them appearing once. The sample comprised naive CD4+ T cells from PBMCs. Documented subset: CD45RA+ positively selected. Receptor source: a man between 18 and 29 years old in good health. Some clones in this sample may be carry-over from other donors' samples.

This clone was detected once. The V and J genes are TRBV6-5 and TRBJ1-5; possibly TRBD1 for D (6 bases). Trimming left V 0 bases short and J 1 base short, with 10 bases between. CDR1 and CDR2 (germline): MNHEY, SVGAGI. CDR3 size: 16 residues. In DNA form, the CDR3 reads TGTGCCAGCAGTTACTCTCGGGGGGCGAGCAATCAGCCCCAGCATTTT. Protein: CASSYSRGASNQPQHF.

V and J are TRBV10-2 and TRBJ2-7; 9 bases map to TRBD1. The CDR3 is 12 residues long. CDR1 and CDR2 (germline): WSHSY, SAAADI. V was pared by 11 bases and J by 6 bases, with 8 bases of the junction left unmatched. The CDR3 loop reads CAGLRTGAEQYF. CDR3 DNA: TGCGCCGGCTTAAGGACAGGGGCCGAGCAGTACTTC.

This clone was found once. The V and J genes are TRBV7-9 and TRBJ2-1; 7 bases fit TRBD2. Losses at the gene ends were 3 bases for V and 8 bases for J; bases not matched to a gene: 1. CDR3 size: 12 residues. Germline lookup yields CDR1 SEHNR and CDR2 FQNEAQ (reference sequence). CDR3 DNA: TGTGCCAGCAGCTTTGGGGGGGATGAGCAGTTCTTC. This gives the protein CASSFGGDEQFF.

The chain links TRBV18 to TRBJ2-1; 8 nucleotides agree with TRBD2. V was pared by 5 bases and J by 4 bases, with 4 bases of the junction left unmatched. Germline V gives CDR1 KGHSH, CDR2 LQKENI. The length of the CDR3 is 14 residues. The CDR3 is CASSDSGTYNEQFF. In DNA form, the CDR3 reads TGTGCCAGCTCAGATAGCGGGACTTACAATGAGCAGTTCTTC. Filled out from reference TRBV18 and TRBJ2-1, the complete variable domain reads NAGVMQNPRHLVRRRGQEARLRCSPMKGHSHVYWYRQLPEEGLKFMVYLQKENIIDESGMPKERFSAEFPKEGPSILRIQQVVRGDSAAYFCASSDSGTYNEQFFGPGTRLTVL.

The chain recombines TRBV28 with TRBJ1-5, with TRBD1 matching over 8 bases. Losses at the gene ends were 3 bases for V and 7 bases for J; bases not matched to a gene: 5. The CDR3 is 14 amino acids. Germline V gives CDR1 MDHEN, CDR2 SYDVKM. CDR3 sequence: CASSFSTGVQPQHF. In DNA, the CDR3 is TGTGCCAGCAGTTTCTCGACAGGGGTGCAGCCCCAGCATTTT.

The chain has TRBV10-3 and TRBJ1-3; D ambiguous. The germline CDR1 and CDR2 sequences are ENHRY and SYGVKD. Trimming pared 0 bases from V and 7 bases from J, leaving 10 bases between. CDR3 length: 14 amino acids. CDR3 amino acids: CAISESPSSNTIYF. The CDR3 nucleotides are TGTGCCATCAGTGAGTCCCCATCGAGTAACACCATATATTTT.

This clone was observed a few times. This CDR3 is CASTVSMNTEAFF. In nucleotides, the CDR3 is TGTGCCAGCACCGTGTCGATGAACACTGAAGCTTTCTTT. V gene TRBV2 combines with J gene TRBJ1-1; no reliable D call. The V end was cut by 7 bases, the J end by 0 bases, with 9 bases between. CDR3 length: 13 amino acids. Per the germline V gene, CDR1 is SNHLY and CDR2 is FYNNEI.

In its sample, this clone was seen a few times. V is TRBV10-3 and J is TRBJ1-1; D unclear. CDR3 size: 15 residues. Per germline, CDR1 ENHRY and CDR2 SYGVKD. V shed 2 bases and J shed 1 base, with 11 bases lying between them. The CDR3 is CAISEGLVQNTEAFF. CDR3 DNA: TGTGCCATCAGTGAGGGATTAGTACAGAACACTGAAGCTTTCTTT.

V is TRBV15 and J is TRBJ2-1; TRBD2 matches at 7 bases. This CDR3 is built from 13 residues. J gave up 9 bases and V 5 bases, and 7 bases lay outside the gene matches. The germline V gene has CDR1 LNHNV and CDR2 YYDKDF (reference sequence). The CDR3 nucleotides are TGTGCCACCAGCGCCGGGAGGCTCGGTGAGCAGTTCTTC. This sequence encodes CATSAGRLGEQFF.

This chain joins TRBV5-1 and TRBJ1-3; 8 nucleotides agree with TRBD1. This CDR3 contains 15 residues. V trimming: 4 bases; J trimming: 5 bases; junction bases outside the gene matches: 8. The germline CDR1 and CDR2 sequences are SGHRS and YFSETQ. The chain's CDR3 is CASSIGQGSRNTIYF. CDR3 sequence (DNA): TGCGCCAGCAGCATAGGACAGGGCTCGAGAAACACCATATATTTT.

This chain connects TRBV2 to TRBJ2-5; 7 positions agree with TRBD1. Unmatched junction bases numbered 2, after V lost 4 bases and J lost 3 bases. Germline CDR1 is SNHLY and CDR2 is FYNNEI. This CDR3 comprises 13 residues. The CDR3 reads CASSATGKETQYF. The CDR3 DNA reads TGTGCCAGCAGTGCGACAGGGAAAGAGACCCAGTACTTC.

Written as DNA, the CDR3 is TGTGCCAGCAGCCCGGGACACAACTCCTACGAGCAGTACTTC. Translation: CASSPGHNSYEQYF. The rearrangement joins TRBV5-4 to TRBJ2-7; tentative D call: TRBD1 (6 bases). V lost 4 bases, J lost 0 bases, and 11 bases lay in between. Germline lookup yields CDR1 SGHNT and CDR2 YYREEE (reference sequence). The CDR3 loop spans 14 amino acids.

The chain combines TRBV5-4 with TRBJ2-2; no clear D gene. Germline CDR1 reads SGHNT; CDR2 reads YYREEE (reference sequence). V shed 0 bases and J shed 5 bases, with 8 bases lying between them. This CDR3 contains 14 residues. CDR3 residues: CASSLDSNTGELFF. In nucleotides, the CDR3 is TGTGCCAGCAGCTTGGATTCTAATACCGGGGAGCTGTTTTTT.

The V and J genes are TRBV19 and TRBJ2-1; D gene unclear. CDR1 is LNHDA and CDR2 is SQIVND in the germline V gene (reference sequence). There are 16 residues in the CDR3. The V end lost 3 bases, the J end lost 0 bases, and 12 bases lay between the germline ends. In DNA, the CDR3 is TGTGCCAGTAGTATGTCTGGGCTCCCCTCCTACAATGAGCAGTTCTTC. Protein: CASSMSGLPSYNEQFF.

This chain's CDR3 is CASSFRAGDLSGANVLTF. The CDR3 coding sequence is TGTGCCAGCAGCTTCCGAGCGGGAGACCTCTCTGGGGCCAACGTCCTGACTTTC. V gene TRBV9 combines with J gene TRBJ2-6, with 8 bases lining up with TRBD2. The CDR3 totals 18 residues. V gave up 4 bases and J gave up 0 bases; unmatched junction bases: 9. CDR1 is SGDLS, CDR2 YYNGEE, per germline.

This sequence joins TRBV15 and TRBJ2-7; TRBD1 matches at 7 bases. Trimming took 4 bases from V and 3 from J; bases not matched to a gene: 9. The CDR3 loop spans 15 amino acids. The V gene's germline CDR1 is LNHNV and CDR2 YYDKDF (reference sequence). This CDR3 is CATSTIKTGLYEQYF. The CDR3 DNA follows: TGTGCCACCAGCACTATCAAGACAGGGCTCTACGAGCAGTACTTC.

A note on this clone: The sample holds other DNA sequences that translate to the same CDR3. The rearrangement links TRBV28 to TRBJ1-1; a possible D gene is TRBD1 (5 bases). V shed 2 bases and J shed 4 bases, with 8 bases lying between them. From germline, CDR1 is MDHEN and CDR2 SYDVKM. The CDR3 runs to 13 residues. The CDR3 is CASSLRGRTEAFF. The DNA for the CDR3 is TGTGCCAGCAGTTTAAGGGGACGCACTGAAGCTTTCTTT.

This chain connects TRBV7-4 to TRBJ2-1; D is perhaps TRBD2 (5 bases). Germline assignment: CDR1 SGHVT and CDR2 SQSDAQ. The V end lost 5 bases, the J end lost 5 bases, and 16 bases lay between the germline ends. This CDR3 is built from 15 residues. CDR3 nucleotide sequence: TGTGCCAGCAGCCAAAGGCTAGCCCAAAACAATGAGCAGTTCTTC. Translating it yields CASSQRLAQNNEQFF.

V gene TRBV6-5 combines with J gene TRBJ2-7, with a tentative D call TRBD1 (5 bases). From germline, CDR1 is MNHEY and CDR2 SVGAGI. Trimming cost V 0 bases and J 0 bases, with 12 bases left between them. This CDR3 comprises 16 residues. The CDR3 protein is CASSYSNEQASYEQYF. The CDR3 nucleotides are TGTGCCAGCAGTTACTCGAACGAACAGGCCTCCTACGAGCAGTACTTC.

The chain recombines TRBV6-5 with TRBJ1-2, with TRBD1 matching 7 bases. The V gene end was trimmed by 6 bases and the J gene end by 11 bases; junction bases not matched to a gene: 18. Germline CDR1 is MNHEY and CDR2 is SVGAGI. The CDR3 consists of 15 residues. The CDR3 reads CASSRNIQGEFGYTF. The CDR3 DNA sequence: TGTGCCAGCAGCCGTAACATTCAGGGGGAGTTTGGTTACACCTTC.

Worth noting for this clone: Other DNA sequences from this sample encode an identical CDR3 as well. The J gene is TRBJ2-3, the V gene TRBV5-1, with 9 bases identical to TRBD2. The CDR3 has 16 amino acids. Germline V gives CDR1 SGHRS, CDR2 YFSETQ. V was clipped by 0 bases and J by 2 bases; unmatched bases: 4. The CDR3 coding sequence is TGCGCCAGCAGCTTGGAGCCTAGCGGGACCACAGATACGCAGTATTTT. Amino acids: CASSLEPSGTTDTQYF.

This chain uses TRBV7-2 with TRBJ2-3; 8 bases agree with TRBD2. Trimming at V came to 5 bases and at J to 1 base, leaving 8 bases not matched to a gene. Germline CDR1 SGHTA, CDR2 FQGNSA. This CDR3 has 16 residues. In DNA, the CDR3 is TGTGCCAGCAGCCCAAGAGAGACTAGCGGCACAGATACGCAGTATTTT. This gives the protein CASSPRETSGTDTQYF.

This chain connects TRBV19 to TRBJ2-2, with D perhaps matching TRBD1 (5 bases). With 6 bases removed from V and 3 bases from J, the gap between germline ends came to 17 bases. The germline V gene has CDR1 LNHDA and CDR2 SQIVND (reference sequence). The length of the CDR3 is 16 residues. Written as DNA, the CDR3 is TGTGCCAGTAGCCCCCACCCTGGGGCAGACACCGGGGAGCTGTTTTTT. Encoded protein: CASSPHPGADTGELFF.